This TCR beta chain was retrieved from a study of blood T cell repertoires in COVID-19. Study as a whole: Researchers got acute and convalescent COVID-19 samples from the United States, Italy and Spain. The cDNA or gDNA used as material had been derived from T cells, B-cell-depleted T cells, or PBMCs.

Germline V gene data show CDR1 as SGHTA and CDR2 as FQGNSA. The CDR3 has 14 amino acids. V gave up 4 bases and J gave up 5 bases; unmatched junction bases: 5. Sequenced by immunoSEQ multiplex PCR; TCRdb stores in-frame clones only, minus some. In the table there are around 140,000 clones, approximately 87% of which are singletons. The rearrangement uses TRBV7-2 and TRBJ2-7, with 10 bases lining up with TRBD1. What was sequenced was peripheral blood. This sequence was found in a man in his sixties or seventies with active COVID-19. The CDR3 region is CASSSGTGANEQYF. CDR3 coding DNA: TGTGCCAGCAGCTCCGGGACAGGGGCGAACGAGCAGTACTTC.